This T cell receptor (beta chain) was sequenced during a study of cytomegalovirus exposure and HLA in healthy donors. In the study overall: Per a later analysis, the roughly 690 first-cohort and approximately 120 validation repertoires shared one platform. Notes on the study in general: Whilst most TCR sequences proved rare, a subset of public TCRs occurred across many donors. Reportedly, diagnosis of cytomegalovirus status by the classifier showed high specificity and sensitivity.

Clones were read by immunoSEQ multiplex PCR, and TCRdb kept only the in-frame ones, dropping some. The sample contains over 150,000 clones, roughly 85% of which appear only once. Germline V gives CDR1 MNHEY, CDR2 SMNVEV (reference sequence). The length of the CDR3 is 13 residues. The V end lost 4 bases, the J end lost 1 base, and 7 bases lay between the germline ends. As for this clone: What it recognizes is unknown.

This TCR was sampled from a man aged 18 to 29 in good health and CMV-seropositive. The source material was PBMCs. The rearrangement joins TRBV27 to TRBJ1-1; D unresolved. Written as DNA, the CDR3 is TGTGCCAGCAGTTCGGCAGGGAACACTGAAGCTTTCTTT. It encodes CASSSAGNTEAFF.